Listed below are T cell receptor beta chains from one sample, sequenced in a study of blood T cell repertoires in COVID-19. Libraries were prepared by immunoSEQ multiplex PCR; TCRdb keeps only in-frame clonotypes and omits some of them. The sample contains about 120,000 clones, 70% to 85% of which appear only once. The specimen sequenced was peripheral blood. The receptor source for this set is a woman in her 70s with acute or convalescent COVID-19. CDR3s include the opening cysteine and the closing phenylalanine or tryptophan. A D gene is named only where the DNA matches it firmly.

d_gene,j_gene,v_gene,CDR3aa
-,TRBJ1-1,TRBV6-5,CASSPQENTEAFF
-,TRBJ1-5,TRBV5-6,CASSKENQPQHF
TRBD1,TRBJ1-2,TRBV7-9,CAILNRGNYGYTF
-,TRBJ1-1,TRBV6-5,CATKTQAGGTEAFF
TRBD2,TRBJ2-3,TRBV11-3,CASSSLAGTTDTQYF
-,TRBJ1-5,TRBV4-2,CASSQEVSQSSNQPQHF
-,TRBJ1-6,TRBV9,CASSVDTGASPLHF
TRBD1,TRBJ1-1,TRBV6-5,CASSYSSDRLAFF
TRBD1,TRBJ2-4,TRBV6-2/TRBV6-3,CASSSGTGVVGNIQYF
-,TRBJ2-7,TRBV18,CASSPPGLGEQYF
TRBD2,TRBJ2-2,TRBV10-2,CASTPGLAGVTGELFF
TRBD1,TRBJ1-6,TRBV27,CASSPQMTGFRNSPLHF
TRBD2,TRBJ2-2,TRBV7-2,CASSLALLAGYTGELFF
TRBD1,TRBJ1-4,TRBV7-9,CASSLGGTGSFKLFF
-,TRBJ1-2,TRBV4-2,CASSPWDNGYGYTF
TRBD2,TRBJ2-1,TRBV10-3,CAISDPGGDEQFF
-,TRBJ2-7,TRBV4-3,CASSQVMSGYEQYF
-,TRBJ2-1,TRBV2,CASTREAGGSGEQFF
TRBD1,TRBJ2-1,TRBV5-1,CASSLGQGGNEQFF
-,TRBJ1-1,TRBV6-5,CASSSPAQGSEAFF
TRBD1,TRBJ2-7,TRBV10-3,CAIGTGTGSYEQYF
TRBD2,TRBJ2-3,TRBV2,CASSPTAGGSTDTQYF
TRBD1,TRBJ2-3,TRBV6-2/TRBV6-3,CASSYSIFEGTGALSRHTQYF
-,TRBJ2-3,TRBV5-1,CASSLAGADTQYF
TRBD1,TRBJ2-7,TRBV6-1,CASSEALGQGANEQYF
TRBD2,TRBJ2-3,TRBV5-1,CASSFGLAGDTQYF
TRBD1,TRBJ1-1,TRBV18,CASSQDRAKNTEAFF
TRBD1,TRBJ1-1,TRBV12-5,CASGSGTEPLNTEAFF
-,TRBJ1-3,TRBV27,CASSLRDGGTIYF
-,TRBJ1-5,TRBV9,CASSVEDGQPQHF
TRBD1,TRBJ1-2,TRBV7-9,CASSLGQGAEGYTF
TRBD1,TRBJ1-2,TRBV4-2,CASSQEEQGTSYGYTF
-,TRBJ1-2,TRBV4-1,CASSQATSFASGYTF
-,TRBJ1-2,TRBV25-1,CASSGMEGVGRGYTF
TRBD1,TRBJ1-2,TRBV5-1,CASNPTGGDYGYTF
TRBD1,TRBJ1-1,TRBV10-3,CATQGQGDTEAFF
TRBD2,TRBJ2-1,TRBV6-5,CASSSAGDSYNEQFF
TRBD2,TRBJ2-5,TRBV7-3,CASSFGYRLAGGRSQETQYF
TRBD1,TRBJ1-2,TRBV14,CASPAWTGVNGYTF
-,TRBJ2-2,TRBV7-9,CASSLDGGRSAGELFF
TRBD2,TRBJ2-3,TRBV7-2,CASSFLGTSGGAPYF
TRBD1,TRBJ1-6,TRBV19,CASSSGTGGTSSYNSPLHF
-,TRBJ2-7,TRBV11-3,CASSLGGGTAYEQYF
-,TRBJ2-1,TRBV7-2,CASRAGTVPPAQFF
TRBD2,TRBJ2-5,TRBV27,CASSLLRGGAQETQYF
TRBD1,TRBJ1-2,TRBV27,CASSDRGTNYGYTF
-,TRBJ2-1,TRBV4-1,CASSQTGQRRQFEQFF
TRBD1,TRBJ1-2,TRBV7-9,CASTPGGANYGYTF
-,TRBJ1-1,TRBV5-1,CASMSGVNTEAFF
-,TRBJ1-5,TRBV6-2/TRBV6-3,CASSRTWNQPQHF
-,TRBJ1-2,TRBV5-1,CASSLAAGVNYGYTF
-,TRBJ2-1,TRBV16,CASSPRDEQFF
TRBD1,TRBJ1-1,TRBV4-2,CASSQDRQGPRSTEAFF
-,TRBJ1-6,TRBV5-4,CASSYRDRNSPLHF
-,TRBJ1-2,TRBV11-2,CASSSGQGYNYGYTF
TRBD1,TRBJ1-2,TRBV6-1,CASSRVDRVGYGYTF
TRBD1,TRBJ1-4,TRBV18,CASTPGQGEKLFF
TRBD1,TRBJ1-1,TRBV18,CASSPTTGIRNTEAFF
TRBD1,TRBJ2-2,TRBV7-2,CASSLEWTGTGELFF
TRBD1,TRBJ1-4,TRBV7-9,CASSLGTGRKATNEKLFF